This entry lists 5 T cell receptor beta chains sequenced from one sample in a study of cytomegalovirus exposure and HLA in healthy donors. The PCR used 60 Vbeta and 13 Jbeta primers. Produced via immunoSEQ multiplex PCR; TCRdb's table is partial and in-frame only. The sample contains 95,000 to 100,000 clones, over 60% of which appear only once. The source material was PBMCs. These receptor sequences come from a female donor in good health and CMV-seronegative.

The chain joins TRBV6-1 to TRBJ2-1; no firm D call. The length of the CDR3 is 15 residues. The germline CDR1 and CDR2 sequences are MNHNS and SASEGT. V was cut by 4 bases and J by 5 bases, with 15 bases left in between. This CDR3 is CASSVGQATNNEQFF. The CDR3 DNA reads TGTGCCAGCAGTGTTGGGCAGGCAACCAACAATGAGCAGTTCTTC.

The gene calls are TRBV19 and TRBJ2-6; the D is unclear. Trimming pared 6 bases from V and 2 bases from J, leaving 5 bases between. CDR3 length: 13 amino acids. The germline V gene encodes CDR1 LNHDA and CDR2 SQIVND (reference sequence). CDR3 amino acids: CASRYTGANVLTF. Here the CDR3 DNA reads TGTGCCAGTAGGTACACTGGGGCCAACGTCCTGACTTTC.

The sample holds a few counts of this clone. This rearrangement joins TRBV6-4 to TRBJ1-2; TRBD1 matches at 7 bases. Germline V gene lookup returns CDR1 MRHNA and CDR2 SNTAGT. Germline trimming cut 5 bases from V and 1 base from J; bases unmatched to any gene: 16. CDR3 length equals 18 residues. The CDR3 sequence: CASSPRDSGPPNNYGYTF. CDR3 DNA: TGTGCCAGCAGTCCCAGGGACAGTGGCCCGCCCAATAACTATGGCTACACCTTC.

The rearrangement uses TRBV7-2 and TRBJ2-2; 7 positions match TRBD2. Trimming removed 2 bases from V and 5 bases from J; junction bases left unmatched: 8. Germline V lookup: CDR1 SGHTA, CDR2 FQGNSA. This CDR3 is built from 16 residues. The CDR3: CASSLRRAGNTGELFF. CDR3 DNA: TGTGCCAGCAGCTTAAGGCGAGCGGGAAATACCGGGGAGCTGTTTTTT.

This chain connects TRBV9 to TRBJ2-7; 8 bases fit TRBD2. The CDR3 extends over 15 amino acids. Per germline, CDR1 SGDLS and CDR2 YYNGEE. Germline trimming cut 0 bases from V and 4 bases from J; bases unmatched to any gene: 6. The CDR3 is CASSVGGGRIYEQYF. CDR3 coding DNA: TGTGCCAGCAGCGTAGGTGGCGGGAGGATATACGAGCAGTACTTC.